The 27 T cell receptor beta chains reported below all come from one sample, sequenced in a study of CD8+ T cells in alopecia areata. Extraction and reverse transcription of RNA yielded cDNA as the sequencing template. Clones were sequenced by immunoSEQ multiplex PCR, and TCRdb holds only the in-frame ones, with some missing. The sample has about 280,000 clones, 58% seen once. Stated treatment: oral pan-JAK inhibitor, 5-10 mg twice daily. The sequenced sample was CD4+ T cells sorted from blood, obtained at week 24, from a patient treated with tofacitinib. The receptors were gathered from a human donor with alopecia areata.

The chain links TRBV28 to TRBJ2-2; no definite D call. CDR1 and CDR2 from the germline V gene are MDHEN and SYDVKM. This CDR3 has 14 amino acids. Trimming pared 6 bases from V and 6 bases from J, leaving 14 bases between. CDR3 bases: TGTGCCAGCAGGGCGACCAGTGCCCCCGGGGAGCTGTTTTTT. It codes for CASRATSAPGELFF.

CDR3 nucleotide sequence: TGTGCCATCAGGTACAGGGAGACTAAGTACTATGGCTACACCTTC. Translating gives CAIRYRETKYYGYTF. This sequence joins TRBV10-3 and TRBJ1-2; maybe TRBD1 (6 bases). The germline V gene encodes CDR1 ENHRY and CDR2 SYGVKD. Between the trimmed V and J ends, which lost 6 bases and 3 bases, there was a span of 17 bases. The CDR3 covers 15 residues.

The chain has TRBV30 and TRBJ1-2, with a possible D match to TRBD1 (6 bases). CDR3 length: 12 residues. The germline V and J ends were trimmed by 2 bases and 6 bases, with 10 bases remaining between them. Germline loops: CDR1 GTSNPN, CDR2 SVGIG (reference sequence). The CDR3 sequence is CAWSRQAHGYTF. The CDR3, as DNA: TGTGCCTGGAGTAGACAGGCTCATGGCTACACCTTC.

This sequence joins TRBV7-9 and TRBJ2-4; D uncertain. From germline, CDR1 is SEHNR and CDR2 FQNEAQ (reference sequence). The V end lost 1 base, the J end lost 8 bases, and 15 bases lay between the germline ends. This CDR3 region has 15 residues. The CDR3 reads CASSLGQSGGDIQYF. CDR3 nucleotide sequence: TGTGCCAGCAGCTTAGGGCAGTCTGGCGGAGACATTCAGTACTTC. Combining the CDR3 with reference TRBV7-9 and TRBJ2-4 gives the whole variable domain DTGVSQNPRHKITKRGQNVTFRCDPISEHNRLYWYRQTLGQGPEFLTYFQNEAQLEKSRLLSDRFSAERPKGSFSTLEIQRTEQGDSAMYLCASSLGQSGGDIQYFGAGTRLSVL.

The V call is TRBV5-1, the J call TRBJ2-5, with 7 bases that match TRBD2. Germline CDR1 reads SGHRS; CDR2 reads YFSETQ. CDR3 length: 16 amino acids. V trimming: 0 bases; J trimming: 6 bases; junction bases outside the gene matches: 11. CDR3 protein: CASSLAPAGEGQTQYF. Written as DNA, the CDR3 is TGCGCCAGCAGCTTGGCGCCCGCGGGGGAGGGGCAGACCCAGTACTTC.

This clone appeared a few times. The chain carries TRBV6-5 and TRBJ2-7, with a weak D call TRBD1 (5 bases). Between the trimmed V and J ends, which lost 5 bases and 5 bases, there was a span of 16 bases. The germline CDR1 and CDR2 sequences are MNHEY and SVGAGI. The CDR3 is 14 amino acids. CDR3 bases: TGTGCCAGCAGTATCTCGCCCCAGGGCAACGAGCAGTACTTC. Translated, it gives CASSISPQGNEQYF.

This chain joins TRBV29-1 and TRBJ2-3, with D maybe TRBD2 (5 bases). V was shortened by 7 bases and J by 3 bases, with 23 bases between the two germline ends. The CDR3 totals 16 residues. Per germline, CDR1 SQVTM and CDR2 ANQGSEA. The CDR3 DNA reads as TGCAGCGGGCTAGTGTTGCCCGAGGGTGGAACAGATACGCAGTATTTT. It specifies CSGLVLPEGGTDTQYF.

The chain uses TRBV25-1 and TRBJ1-2, with TRBD1 matching 7 bases. The CDR3 has 15 amino acids. Germline V lookup: CDR1 MGHDK, CDR2 SYGVNS. V shed 2 bases, J shed 5 bases, and the junction held 8 bases outside the gene matches. The CDR3 DNA sequence: TGTGCCAGCAGTGAACCCGGGACAGAGCGATATGGCTACACCTTC. Protein sequence: CASSEPGTERYGYTF.

The genes are TRBV4-2 and TRBJ2-5; 9 bases are a match to TRBD2. Germline trimming cut 2 bases from V and 4 bases from J; bases unmatched to any gene: 14. The CDR3 loop spans 18 amino acids. CDR1 and CDR2 (germline): LGHNA, YNFKEQ. The CDR3 coding sequence is TGTGCCAGCAGCCAACTGACGACCGAACTAGCGGGCCTAGAGACCCAGTACTTC. Translating gives CASSQLTTELAGLETQYF.

This rearrangement joins TRBV28 to TRBJ2-3; D possibly corresponds to TRBD2 (6 bases). The CDR3 runs to 13 residues. The ends were cut back, 10 bases at V and 3 bases at J, with 14 bases in the middle. Germline V CDR1 and CDR2: MDHEN, SYDVKM. The CDR3: CATYTGGTDTQYF. The CDR3 bases are TGTGCCACATACACCGGAGGGACAGATACGCAGTATTTT.

The CDR3 sequence is CASSYSTVSNQPQHF. CDR3 DNA sequence: TGTGCCAGCAGTTACTCGACCGTTAGCAATCAGCCCCAGCATTTT. The V call is TRBV6-5, the J call TRBJ1-5, with no clear D. The CDR3 is made up of 15 amino acids. V was shortened by 0 bases and J by 0 bases, with 6 bases between the two germline ends. The germline V gene encodes CDR1 MNHEY and CDR2 SVGAGI.

This clone was observed a single time. The chain links TRBV28 to TRBJ2-4; D possibly uses TRBD1 or TRBD2 (5 bases each). The V and J ends lost 5 bases and 4 bases respectively, with 15 bases between them. This CDR3 is 15 amino acids long. Germline lookup yields CDR1 MDHEN and CDR2 SYDVKM. The chain's CDR3 is CASSTIPGPKNIQYF. The CDR3 bases are TGTGCCAGCAGTACAATTCCGGGACCAAAAAACATTCAGTACTTC.

The chain links TRBV6-1 to TRBJ2-5; tentatively, D is TRBD1 or TRBD2 (5 bases each). V was trimmed by 7 bases and J by 5 bases, leaving 8 bases between them. Germline V gene lookup returns CDR1 MNHNS and CDR2 SASEGT. The CDR3 loop spans 11 amino acids. CDR3 loop: CASTGAETQYF. The CDR3 DNA reads TGTGCCAGCACCGGGGCGGAGACCCAGTACTTC.

Only a few counts were recorded for this clone. The CDR3 loop is CASSPRGRGYSPLHF. CDR3 nucleotide sequence: TGTGCCAGCAGCCCCCGGGGGAGGGGGTATTCACCCCTCCACTTT. The chain combines TRBV14 with TRBJ1-6; TRBD1 is a possible D gene (6 bases). CDR1 is SGHDN and CDR2 is FVKESK in the germline V gene. V lost 4 bases and J lost 8, with 15 bases in between. The length of the CDR3 is 15 residues.

This clone occurred once. V usage is TRBV25-1 and J usage is TRBJ1-4, with 7 bases matching TRBD1. With V trimmed by 3 bases and J by 8 bases, 9 bases remained unmatched. The CDR3 length is 15 residues. Per the germline V gene, CDR1 is MGHDK and CDR2 is SYGVNS. DNA for the CDR3: TGTGCCAGCAGTGATCTGGCACAGGGGAAAGAAAAACTGTTTTTT. Residues: CASSDLAQGKEKLFF.

In the case of this clone: The sample carries other DNA sequences with the same CDR3. The CDR3 here is CSARAETQYF. The CDR3 coding sequence is TGCAGTGCTAGAGCCGAGACCCAGTACTTC. The V call is TRBV20-1, the J call TRBJ2-5; D unclear. From germline, CDR1 is DFQATT and CDR2 SNEGSKA (reference sequence). V was clipped by 1 base and J by 5 bases, with 2 bases between them. The CDR3 sequence is 10 residues long.

As to this clone: The same CDR3 can be traced to other DNA sequences in this sample. The V call is TRBV29-1, the J call TRBJ2-7; D tentatively fits TRBD1 or TRBD2 (5 bases each). Trimming shortened V by 3 bases and J by 2 bases, and 11 bases separated the two germline ends. The CDR3 totals 13 residues. Germline assignment: CDR1 SQVTM and CDR2 ANQGSEA. The CDR3 nucleotides read TGCAGCGTTGAGGGGCAGGGAGCCTACGAGCAGTACTTC. Amino acids: CSVEGQGAYEQYF.

The chain couples TRBV9 to TRBJ2-7; 11 bases match TRBD2. The CDR3 length is 16 residues. Looked up from germline, CDR1 is SGDLS and CDR2 is YYNGEE. V lost 0 bases, J lost 1 base, and 3 bases stayed unmatched. The CDR3, as DNA: TGTGCCAGCAGCGTAGGCCTAGCGGGGGGATCCTACGAGCAGTACTTC. Its translation is CASSVGLAGGSYEQYF. Drawing the rest from reference TRBV9 and TRBJ2-7, the complete variable domain is DSGVTQTPKHLITATGQRVTLRCSPRSGDLSVYWYQQSLDQGLQFLIQYYNGEERAKGNILERFSAQQFPDLHSELNLSSLELGDSALYFCASSVGLAGGSYEQYFGPGTRLTVT.

J is TRBJ2-1 and V is TRBV29-1; D perhaps matches TRBD2 (6 bases). The CDR3 has 12 residues. Trimming took 6 bases from V and 14 from J, leaving 20 bases between them. Germline V gene data show CDR1 as SQVTM and CDR2 as ANQGSEA. The CDR3 DNA reads as TGCAGCGTGGTGCGGGGACGGGCCCATGAGTTCTTC. Protein product: CSVVRGRAHEFF.

The gene calls are TRBV29-1 and TRBJ1-4; the match to TRBD1 covers 8 bases. Trimming took 7 bases from V and 3 from J; bases not matched to a gene: 4. The germline gives CDR1 SQVTM, CDR2 ANQGSEA. CDR3 length: 13 amino acids. For the CDR3, the DNA is TGCAGCGCCCTGGGACAGGCTAATGAAAAACTGTTTTTT. It codes for CSALGQANEKLFF.

This rearrangement joins TRBV14 to TRBJ2-1, with D possibly being TRBD1 (8 bases). Germline V gives CDR1 SGHDN, CDR2 FVKESK. The CDR3 covers 13 residues. The V end lost 3 bases, the J end lost 9 bases, and 12 bases lay between the germline ends. CDR3 protein: CASSQNRGGEQFF. The CDR3 nucleotides are TGTGCCAGCAGCCAGAACAGGGGGGGTGAGCAGTTCTTC.

V usage is TRBV28 and J usage is TRBJ2-7; a possible D gene is TRBD1 (5 bases). Germline V lookup: CDR1 MDHEN, CDR2 SYDVKM. V gave up 5 bases and J gave up 3 bases, with 8 bases separating them. CDR3 length: 12 amino acids. The CDR3 bases are TGTGCCAGCAGTGAAAGGGGCTACGAGCAGTACTTC. It translates to CASSERGYEQYF.

This rearrangement joins TRBV28 to TRBJ1-2; D perhaps matches TRBD1 (5 bases). V lost 10 bases to trimming and J lost 1 base, with 10 bases between them. The CDR3 covers 12 residues. CDR1 MDHEN and CDR2 SYDVKM come from the germline V gene. The CDR3 is CATSGLNYGYTF. For the CDR3, the DNA is TGTGCCACCTCGGGGCTTAACTATGGCTACACCTTC.

This chain joins TRBV9 and TRBJ1-1; no definite D call. Between the trimmed V and J ends, which lost 2 bases and 3 bases, there was a span of 17 bases. The CDR3 spans 16 residues. Germline V CDR1 and CDR2: SGDLS, YYNGEE. CDR3 loop: CASSVGGYSADTEAFF. CDR3 nucleotide sequence: TGTGCCAGCAGCGTGGGAGGGTATAGTGCCGACACTGAAGCTTTCTTT.

Only a few counts were recorded for this clone. This chain connects TRBV11-2 to TRBJ2-2; no firm D call. The V gene lost 1 base and the J gene lost 4 bases, with 1 base spanning the gap. The CDR3 spans 12 residues. Germline V gene lookup returns CDR1 SGHAT and CDR2 FQNNGV. The CDR3 sequence is CASSLVTGELFF. The CDR3 nucleotides are TGTGCCAGCAGCTTAGTCACCGGGGAGCTGTTTTTT. Based on the CDR3 plus reference TRBV11-2 and TRBJ2-2, the full variable domain is EAGVAQSPRYKIIEKRQSVAFWCNPISGHATLYWYQQILGQGPKLLIQFQNNGVVDDSQLPKDRFSAERLKGVDSTLKIQPAKLEDSAVYLCASSLVTGELFFGEGSRLTVL.

This chain uses TRBV18 with TRBJ2-5; 9 bases are shared with TRBD1. Looked up from germline, CDR1 is KGHSH and CDR2 is LQKENI. The CDR3 is 14 residues long. V was pared by 4 bases and J by 5 bases, with 5 bases of the junction left unmatched. The CDR3 loop is CASSRLQGAETQYF. Here the CDR3 DNA reads TGTGCCAGCTCACGACTACAGGGGGCCGAGACCCAGTACTTC.

This clone was counted once. The gene calls are TRBV29-1 and TRBJ1-4; D is perhaps TRBD1 (5 bases). Per germline, CDR1 SQVTM and CDR2 ANQGSEA. There are 12 residues in the CDR3. V was cut by 4 bases and J by 6 bases, with 9 bases left in between. The CDR3 nucleotides read TGCAGCGTTGTGGGGGGAGATGAAAAACTGTTTTTT. Its protein is CSVVGGDEKLFF.